These T cell receptor beta chains were read from a single sample in a study of OX40 agonist ivuxolimab in advanced cancers. Sequenced by immunoSEQ multiplex PCR; TCRdb stores in-frame clones only, minus some. The repertoire holds roughly 61,000 clones, approximately 88% seen once, with about 3% in the top ten. The specimen comprised CD4+ or CD8+ T cells sorted from blood, sampled in a trial of the OX40 agonist ivuxolimab. The receptors here all came from an adult with an advanced solid tumor such as melanoma, head and neck, liver or kidney cancer. The CDR3 runs from the conserved cysteine through the conserved F or W. Fields, in order: J gene, clone size, D gene, V gene, CDR3 DNA, CDR3 protein. D genes are given only for firm matches. A row's size may be missing; if present it is once, few, many or a size class.

TRBJ1-5 | . | TRBD1 | TRBV5-6 | TGTGCCAGCAGCATCGGACAGGGGAATCAGCCCCAGCATTTT | CASSIGQGNQPQHF
TRBJ2-1 | . | . | TRBV14 | TGTGCCAGCAGCCTCCGGACCGACAGTGGGCAGTTCTTC | CASSLRTDSGQFF
TRBJ1-5 | . | TRBD1 | TRBV10-3 | TGTGCCACCACAACAGGGGAAGGACAGCCCCAGCATTTT | CATTTGEGQPQHF
TRBJ1-1 | . | . | TRBV5-6 | TGTGCCAGCAGCCTACCGGGGCTAAACACTGAAGCTTTCTTT | CASSLPGLNTEAFF
TRBJ2-5 | once | TRBD1 | TRBV14 | TGTGCCAGCAGCAGGGGGCTGAGTGAGACCCAGTACTTC | CASSRGLSETQYF
TRBJ1-3 | . | . | TRBV6-1 | TGTGCCAGCAATCCGGGACACAGCTCTGGAAACACCATATATTTT | CASNPGHSSGNTIYF
TRBJ2-5 | . | . | TRBV5-1 | TGCGCCAGCAGCCCCGGGTCCCGAACCGGTGGCCAAGAGACCCAGTACTTC | CASSPGSRTGGQETQYF
TRBJ2-7 | . | . | TRBV28 | TGTGCCAGCAGTTTATGGGGCGAGCAGTACTTC | CASSLWGEQYF
TRBJ2-7 | . | TRBD2 | TRBV7-9 | TGTGCCAGCAGCCCTGGACTAGCGTCCCCCGAGCAGTACTTC | CASSPGLASPEQYF
TRBJ2-2 | . | . | TRBV5-4 | TGTGCCAGCAGCTTCATCTCCGGACTGGGGACCGGGGAGCTGTTTTTT | CASSFISGLGTGELFF
TRBJ1-5 | . | . | TRBV30 | TGTGCCTGGAGTGGAGACCGGGACATCCTCGGGAATCAGCCCCAGCATTTT | CAWSGDRDILGNQPQHF
TRBJ1-2 | . | . | TRBV7-2 | TGTGCCAGCAGCTTACCAGGGGTCTATGGCTACACCTTC | CASSLPGVYGYTF
TRBJ2-3 | . | . | TRBV10-1 | TGCGCCAGCAGTGAGCCCCAGTCGGATACGCAGTATTTT | CASSEPQSDTQYF